Below are 7 T cell receptor beta chains sequenced from a single sample in a study of blood T cell repertoires in COVID-19. The protocol was immunoSEQ multiplex PCR, while the TCRdb copy is restricted to in-frame clones and leaves out a portion. The top ten hold 1.3% to 1.5% of the sample, which has a few hundred thousand clones, about 91% seen once. Sequences were obtained from peripheral blood. The receptor set was obtained from a man at least 80 years old with acute or convalescent COVID-19.

The gene calls are TRBV5-1 and TRBJ2-7; 8 bases align to TRBD1. The germline gives CDR1 SGHRS, CDR2 YFSETQ. The V segment lost 8 bases and the J segment 3 bases; nucleotides outside the gene matches: 4. The length of the CDR3 is 12 residues. CDR3: CASTGQGYEQYF. In DNA form, the CDR3 reads TGCGCCAGTACCGGACAGGGCTACGAGCAGTACTTC.

V gene TRBV5-6 combines with J gene TRBJ1-1, with 7 bases identical to TRBD1. Germline V CDR1 and CDR2: SGHDT, YYEEEE. This CDR3 spans 14 amino acids. Trimming cost V 3 bases and J 2 bases; bases outside gene matches: 4. CDR3 bases: TGTGCCAGCAGCTCGGGACAGAGTAACACTGAAGCTTTCTTT. Translating it yields CASSSGQSNTEAFF.

This clone occurred a few times. J is TRBJ2-6 and V is TRBV19; 8 positions agree with TRBD1. The J segment lost 0 bases and the V segment lost 10 bases, leaving 8 bases of the junction unmatched. This CDR3 contains 16 residues. Germline V gene lookup returns CDR1 LNHDA and CDR2 SQIVND (reference sequence). The chain's CDR3 is CATYDRGNSGANVLTF. CDR3 in DNA: TGTGCCACCTACGACAGGGGAAACTCTGGGGCCAACGTCCTGACTTTC. The whole variable domain, filled in from reference TRBV19 and TRBJ2-6, reads DGGITQSPKYLFRKEGQNVTLSCEQNLNHDAMYWYRQDPGQGLRLIYYSQIVNDFQKGDIAEGYSVSREKKESFPLTVTSAQKNPTAFYLCATYDRGNSGANVLTFGAGSRLTVL.

This clone occurred once. The genes are TRBV15 and TRBJ2-1; 14 bases fit TRBD2. After removal of 3 bases from V and 4 bases from J, the junction contained 11 bases not matched to a gene. This CDR3 has 19 residues. Per the germline V gene, CDR1 is LNHNV and CDR2 is YYDKDF (reference sequence). The CDR3 loop is CATSRGLAGVSADYNEQFF. The CDR3, as DNA: TGTGCCACCAGCAGGGGACTAGCGGGAGTATCAGCCGATTACAATGAGCAGTTCTTC. Complete variable domain (other parts from reference TRBV15 and TRBJ2-1): DAMVIQNPRYQVTQFGKPVTLSCSQTLNHNVMYWYQQKSSQAPKLLFHYYDKDFNNEADTPDNFQSRRPNTSFCFLDIRSPGLGDTAMYLCATSRGLAGVSADYNEQFFGPGTRLTVL.

The chain links TRBV28 to TRBJ1-1, with a possible D match to TRBD1 (6 bases). V was trimmed by 3 bases and J by 6 bases, leaving 20 bases between them. This CDR3 region has 16 residues. Germline assignment: CDR1 MDHEN and CDR2 SYDVKM. CDR3 sequence reads: CASSLPGPLEGAEAFF. In DNA form, the CDR3 reads TGTGCCAGCAGTTTGCCGGGCCCACTCGAGGGGGCTGAAGCTTTCTTT.

This clone was recorded only once. The genes are TRBV18 and TRBJ1-1; no firm D call. CDR1 and CDR2 from the germline V gene are KGHSH and LQKENI. Trimming left V 3 bases short and J 0 bases short, with 11 bases between. There are 15 residues in the CDR3. The CDR3 sequence is CASSPLGVLNTEAFF. The CDR3 nucleotides read TGTGCCAGCTCACCGCTAGGAGTTTTGAACACTGAAGCTTTCTTT.

The gene calls are TRBV7-3 and TRBJ1-2, with D perhaps TRBD1 (5 bases). CDR3 length: 13 residues. In germline, CDR1 is SGHTA, CDR2 FQGTGA. Trimming pared 1 base from V and 6 bases from J, leaving 9 bases between. The CDR3: CASSLSREDGYTF. The CDR3 coding sequence is TGTGCCAGCAGCTTAAGCAGGGAGGATGGCTACACCTTC.